This T cell receptor beta chain was found in a study of human T cells and chemical hapten exposure. Study-level information: The patients, most of them female, presented with alopecia areata, totalis or universalis. Study observations and caveats: Versus controls, significantly more large CDR3 similarity clusters arose from expanded TCRs.

Individual cDNA molecules each carried unique molecular identifiers attached by the library. TCRdb used MiXCR to reprocess the RACE reads, holding one entry per CDR3 protein. The table includes 95,000 to 130,000 distinct CDR3 sequences, around 10% detected once. The CDR3 consists of 16 residues. V trimming: 1 base; J trimming: 6 bases; junction bases outside the gene matches: 6. Germline CDR1 is SGHVS and CDR2 is FNYEAQ. This clonotype was seen at least ten times. Its antigen is currently unknown. As to time point: patch test 1, 2 weeks after DPC sensitization. As to treatment: therapeutic diphenylcyclopropenone sensitization with weekly scalp DPC.

The chain links TRBV7-6 to TRBJ2-3; 11 positions match TRBD2. Specimen: whole blood, collected in connection with sensitization to the hapten diphenylcyclopropenone (DPC). The TCR comes from a woman aged 50 to 60 with alopecia areata. Some clones in this sample may be carry-over from other donors' samples. The CDR3 DNA follows: TGTGCCAGCAGCTTAGGACTAGCGGGGTCCGGCGATACGCAGTATTTT. It codes for CASSLGLAGSGDTQYF. The full variable domain, rest sourced from reference TRBV7-6 and TRBJ2-3, is GAGVSQSPRYKVTKRGQDVALRCDPISGHVSLYWYRQALGQGPEFLTYFNYEAQQDKSGLPNDRFSAERPEGSISTLTIQRTEQRDSAMYRCASSLGLAGSGDTQYFGPGTRLTVL.